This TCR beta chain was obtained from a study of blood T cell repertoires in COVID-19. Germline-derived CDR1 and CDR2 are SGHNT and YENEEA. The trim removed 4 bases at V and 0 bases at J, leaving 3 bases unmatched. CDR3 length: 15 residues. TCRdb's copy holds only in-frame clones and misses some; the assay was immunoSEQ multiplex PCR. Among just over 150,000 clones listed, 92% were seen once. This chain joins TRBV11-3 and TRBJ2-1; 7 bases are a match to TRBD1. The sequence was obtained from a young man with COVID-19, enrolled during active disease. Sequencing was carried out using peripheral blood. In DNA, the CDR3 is TGTGCCAGCAGCTCGAGGGACAGCTCCTACAATGAGCAGTTCTTC. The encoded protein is CASSSRDSSYNEQFF.